This T cell receptor (beta chain) was retrieved from a study of blood T cell repertoires in COVID-19. CDR1 is SGDLS, CDR2 YYNGEE, per germline. The CDR3 is made up of 15 amino acids. J gave up 2 bases and V 4 bases, and 8 bases lay outside the gene matches. Here immunoSEQ multiplex PCR was the method, and the copy in TCRdb shows in-frame clones only, minus some. The table includes around 100,000 clones, just over 90% detected once. This TCR came from a man between 45 and 60 years old with active COVID-19. Sequencing was carried out using peripheral blood. This rearrangement joins TRBV9 to TRBJ1-1; 7 bases are shared with TRBD1. This CDR3 is CASSKRQGGNTEAFF. Here the CDR3 DNA reads TGTGCCAGCAGCAAGCGACAGGGCGGTAACACTGAAGCTTTCTTT. The full variable domain, its missing parts supplied by reference TRBV9 and TRBJ1-1, is DSGVTQTPKHLITATGQRVTLRCSPRSGDLSVYWYQQSLDQGLQFLIQYYNGEERAKGNILERFSAQQFPDLHSELNLSSLELGDSALYFCASSKRQGGNTEAFFGQGTRLTVV.